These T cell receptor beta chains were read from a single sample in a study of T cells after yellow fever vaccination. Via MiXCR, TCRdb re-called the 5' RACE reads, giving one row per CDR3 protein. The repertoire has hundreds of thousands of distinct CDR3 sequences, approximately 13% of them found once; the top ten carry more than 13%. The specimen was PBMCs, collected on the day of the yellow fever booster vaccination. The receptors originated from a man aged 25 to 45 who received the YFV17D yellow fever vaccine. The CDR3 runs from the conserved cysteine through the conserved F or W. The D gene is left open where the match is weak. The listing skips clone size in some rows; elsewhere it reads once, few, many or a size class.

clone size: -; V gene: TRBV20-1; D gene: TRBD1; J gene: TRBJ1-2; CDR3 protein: CSARDRGTGTNYGYTF; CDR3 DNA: TGCAGTGCTAGAGATCGGGGGACAGGGACTAACTATGGCTACACCTTC
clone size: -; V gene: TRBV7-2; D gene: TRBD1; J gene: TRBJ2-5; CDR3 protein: CASSTQGALETQYF; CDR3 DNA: TGTGCCAGCAGCACGCAGGGGGCTCTCGAGACCCAGTACTTC
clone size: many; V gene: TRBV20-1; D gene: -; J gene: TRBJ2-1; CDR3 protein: CSTPSATYNEQFF; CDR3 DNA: TGCAGTACCCCTAGCGCCACCTACAATGAGCAGTTCTTC
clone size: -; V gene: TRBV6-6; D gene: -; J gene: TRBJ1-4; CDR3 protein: CASSLNGRELFF; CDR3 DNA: TGTGCCAGCAGCCTAAACGGAAGGGAACTGTTTTTT
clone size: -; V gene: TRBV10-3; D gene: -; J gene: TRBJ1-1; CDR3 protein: CAISERGNGVETEAFF; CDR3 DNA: TGTGCCATCAGTGAACGGGGGAATGGGGTTGAGACTGAAGCTTTCTTT
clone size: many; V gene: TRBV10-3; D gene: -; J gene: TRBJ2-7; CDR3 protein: CAIRDVADPARQYF; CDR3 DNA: TGTGCCATCAGGGACGTAGCGGACCCAGCCCGGCAGTACTTC
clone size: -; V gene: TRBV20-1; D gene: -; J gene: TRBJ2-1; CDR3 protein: CSADPGQGAGGEQFF; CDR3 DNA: TGCAGTGCTGATCCGGGACAAGGGGCGGGCGGTGAGCAGTTCTTC
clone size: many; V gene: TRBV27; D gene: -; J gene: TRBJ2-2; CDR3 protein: CASSFVRAGELFF; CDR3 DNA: TGTGCCAGCAGTTTTGTGAGAGCCGGGGAGCTGTTTTTT
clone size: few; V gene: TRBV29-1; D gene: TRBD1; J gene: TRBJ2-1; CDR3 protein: CSVLQGAGGSFNEQFF; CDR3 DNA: TGCAGCGTCCTACAGGGGGCCGGCGGGAGTTTCAATGAGCAGTTCTTC
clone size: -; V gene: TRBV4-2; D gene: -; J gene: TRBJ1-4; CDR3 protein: CASSRRDNLEKLFF; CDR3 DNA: TGTGCCAGCAGCCGGAGGGACAATCTGGAAAAACTGTTTTTT
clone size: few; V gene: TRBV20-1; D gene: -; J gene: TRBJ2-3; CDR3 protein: CSAPPPSASTDTQYF; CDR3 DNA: TGCAGTGCTCCCCCCCCCAGCGCCAGCACAGATACGCAGTATTTT
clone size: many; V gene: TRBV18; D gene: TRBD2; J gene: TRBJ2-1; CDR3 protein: CASRPGLEKNNEQFF; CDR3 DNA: TGTGCCAGCAGACCGGGACTAGAGAAAAACAATGAGCAGTTCTTC
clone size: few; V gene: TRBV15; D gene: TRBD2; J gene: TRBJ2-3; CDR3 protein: CATSSDSTSGPGTQYF; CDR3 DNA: TGTGCCACCAGCAGTGATAGCACTAGCGGGCCGGGTACGCAGTATTTT
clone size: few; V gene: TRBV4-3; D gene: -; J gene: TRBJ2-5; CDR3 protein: CASSQEEVRGLQTQYF; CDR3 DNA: TGCGCCAGCAGCCAAGAAGAGGTGAGAGGGTTACAGACCCAGTACTTC
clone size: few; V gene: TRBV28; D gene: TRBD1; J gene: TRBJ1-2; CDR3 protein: CASSPLGQGADYGYTF; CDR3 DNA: TGTGCCAGCAGTCCCCTCGGACAGGGGGCGGACTATGGCTACACCTTC
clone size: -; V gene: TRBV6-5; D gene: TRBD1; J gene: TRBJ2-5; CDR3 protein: CASSYLQGVRETQYF; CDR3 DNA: TGTGCCAGCAGTTACTTACAGGGGGTCCGAGAGACCCAGTACTTC
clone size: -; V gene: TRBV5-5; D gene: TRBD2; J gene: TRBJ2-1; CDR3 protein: CASSLGTSGRAVGNEQFF; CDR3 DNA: TGTGCCAGCAGCTTGGGGACTAGCGGGAGGGCCGTCGGCAATGAGCAGTTCTTC
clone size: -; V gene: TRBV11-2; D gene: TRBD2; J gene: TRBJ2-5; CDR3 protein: CASSRLAGRQETQYF; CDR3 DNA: TGTGCCAGCAGCCGACTAGCGGGAAGGCAAGAGACCCAGTACTTC
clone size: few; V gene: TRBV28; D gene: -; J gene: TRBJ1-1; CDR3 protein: CASSYQIPAAFF; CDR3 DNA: TGTGCCAGCAGTTACCAGATCCCCGCAGCTTTCTTT
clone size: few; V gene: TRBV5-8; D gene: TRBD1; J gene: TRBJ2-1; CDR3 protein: CASSAAGTGLYNEQFF; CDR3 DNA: TGTGCCAGCAGCGCAGCCGGGACAGGACTCTACAATGAGCAGTTCTTC
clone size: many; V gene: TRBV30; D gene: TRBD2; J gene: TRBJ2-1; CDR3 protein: CAWTPSGRAINEQFF; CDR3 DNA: TGTGCCTGGACCCCCAGCGGGAGGGCCATAAATGAGCAGTTCTTC
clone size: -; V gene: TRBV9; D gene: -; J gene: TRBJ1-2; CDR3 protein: CASSVGSLYGYTF; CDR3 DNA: TGTGCCAGCAGCGTCGGCAGCCTCTATGGCTACACCTTC
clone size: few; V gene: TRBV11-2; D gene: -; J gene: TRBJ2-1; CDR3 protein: CASSFSVSRYEQFF; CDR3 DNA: TGTGCCAGCAGCTTTTCGGTATCCCGATATGAGCAGTTCTTC
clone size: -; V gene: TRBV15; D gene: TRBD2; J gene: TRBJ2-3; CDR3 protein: CATSSGAGGPMDTQYF; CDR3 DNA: TGTGCCACCAGCAGTGGAGCGGGAGGGCCTATGGATACGCAGTATTTT
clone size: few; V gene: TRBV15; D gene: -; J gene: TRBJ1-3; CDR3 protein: CATSRPLSSGNTIYF; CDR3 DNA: TGTGCCACCAGCAGACCTCTCAGTTCTGGAAACACCATATATTTT
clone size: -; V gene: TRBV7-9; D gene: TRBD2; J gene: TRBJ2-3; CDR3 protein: CASSPTSVNTDTQYF; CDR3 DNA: TGTGCCAGCAGTCCGACTAGCGTCAACACAGATACGCAGTATTTT
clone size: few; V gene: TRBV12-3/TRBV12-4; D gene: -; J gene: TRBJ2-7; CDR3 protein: CASSFEDQGRQYF; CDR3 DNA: TGTGCCAGCAGTTTTGAAGACCAGGGTAGGCAGTACTTC
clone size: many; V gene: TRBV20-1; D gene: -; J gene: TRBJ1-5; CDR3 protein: CSARDSKGYNQPQHF; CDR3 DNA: TGCAGTGCTAGAGATAGTAAGGGGTACAATCAGCCCCAGCATTTT
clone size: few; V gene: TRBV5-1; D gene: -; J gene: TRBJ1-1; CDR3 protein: CASSPHPVGMNTEAFF; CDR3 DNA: TGCGCCAGCAGCCCCCACCCGGTCGGAATGAACACTGAAGCTTTCTTT
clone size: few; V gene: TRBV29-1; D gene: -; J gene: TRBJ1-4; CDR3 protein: CSVEDHGGAGEKLFF; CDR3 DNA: TGCAGCGTTGAAGATCATGGGGGCGCGGGTGAAAAACTGTTTTTT
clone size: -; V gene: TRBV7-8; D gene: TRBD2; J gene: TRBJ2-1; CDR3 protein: CASSLERRTSGFSEQFF; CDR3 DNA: TGTGCCAGCAGCTTGGAGAGGAGGACTAGCGGGTTTAGTGAGCAGTTCTTC